This record concerns one T cell receptor (beta chain) sequence. This entry is derived from a study of shared T cell receptors in the human thymus. Clones were sequenced by immunoSEQ multiplex PCR, and TCRdb holds only the in-frame ones, with some missing. This table has 720,000 or so clones, 75% to 90% appearing once. V gave up 5 bases and J gave up 11 bases; unmatched junction bases: 9. Looked up from germline, CDR1 is ENHRY and CDR2 is SYGVKD. This CDR3 has 13 residues. The sample also formed part of further work on human thymus T cells. As that report states: Resections removed during corrective heart surgery provided the thymus tissue used. Both thymic and peripheral blood repertoires showed apparently biased V and J usage. Reports from related research described highly overlapping thymic repertoires among unrelated individuals.

The source of this sequence is a girl less than two years old with a congenital heart defect. This chain connects TRBV10-3 to TRBJ1-1, with 9 bases that match TRBD1. The specimen sequenced was thymocytes. DNA of the CDR3: TGTGCCATCAGTAAACTCGGACAGGGGAGGGCTTTCTTT. It codes for CAISKLGQGRAFF.